This T cell receptor beta chain was retrieved from a study of T cells after yellow fever vaccination. General study findings and limits: In post-booster samples, most primary-vaccination clones reappeared (roughly 96% CD4, approximately 91% CD8). Within FACS-sorted repertoires, abundant clonotypes contaminating from the bulk population could be present. The secondary response was weaker, and its peak arrived faster, on day 5 versus 15.

Synthesis of TCR cDNA relied on 5'RACE template switching, which attached a universal primer site and UMIs. Each CDR3 protein is one row after TCRdb ran MiXCR on the 5' RACE reads. Of 300,000 to 450,000 distinct CDR3 sequences detected, approximately 5.7% appear once; the ten largest clones hold about 15%. About this clonotype itself: Its antigen is unidentified.

CDR1 is PRHDT, CDR2 FYEKMQ, per germline (reference sequence). V lost 5 bases, J lost 8 bases, and 17 bases lay in between. This CDR3 contains 14 residues. V usage is TRBV13 and J usage is TRBJ2-3, with D perhaps TRBD2 (5 bases). This TCR came from a man aged 30 to 39 who received the YFV17D yellow fever vaccine. The sequences come from PBMCs, collected 5 days after the yellow fever booster vaccination. In DNA, the CDR3 is TGTGCCAGCAGCGCAAACGGGATTTTGGGTACGCAGTATTTT. Encoded protein: CASSANGILGTQYF.